These 20 T cell receptor beta chains share one sample of origin, sequenced in a study of blood T cell repertoires in COVID-19. The method was immunoSEQ multiplex PCR; TCRdb's version includes in-frame clones alone and lacks a portion of them. This repertoire shows some 670,000 clones, approximately 90% found once; its top ten account for over 0.2%. Specimen: peripheral blood. The receptor set was obtained from a young woman with acute or convalescent COVID-19.

This clone was counted a single time. The chain combines TRBV5-6 with TRBJ2-7, with TRBD1 identical over 9 bases. Per the germline V gene, CDR1 is SGHDT and CDR2 is YYEEEE. The CDR3 is made up of 14 amino acids. With V trimmed by 3 bases and J by 7 bases, 8 bases remained unmatched. CDR3 sequence: CASSYRQGVWEQYF. Written as DNA, the CDR3 is TGTGCCAGCAGCTACCGACAGGGGGTATGGGAGCAGTACTTC.

This chain joins TRBV7-9 and TRBJ1-1; D is uncertain. CDR3 length equals 14 residues. Trimming removed 4 bases from V and 1 base from J, with 10 bases in between. Germline values: CDR1 SEHNR, CDR2 FQNEAQ (reference sequence). This chain's CDR3 is CASSSSLPNTEAFF. In DNA form, the CDR3 reads TGTGCCAGCAGCTCAAGTCTACCGAACACTGAAGCTTTCTTT.

J is TRBJ2-7 and V is TRBV15; 11 positions match TRBD2. Losses at the gene ends were 5 bases for V and 1 base for J; bases not matched to a gene: 7. The CDR3 consists of 16 residues. The germline CDR1 and CDR2 sequences are LNHNV and YYDKDF (reference sequence). The CDR3 region has the DNA TGTGCCACCAGCCTAGGACTAGCGGGCGAGTCCTACGAGCAGTACTTC. Translation gives CATSLGLAGESYEQYF.

This clone has only one observation. The J gene is TRBJ1-4, the V gene TRBV5-4; D unclear. Germline CDR1 is SGHNT and CDR2 is YYREEE (reference sequence). The CDR3 consists of 15 residues. The ends were cut back, 4 bases at V and 3 bases at J, with 13 bases in the middle. The DNA of the CDR3 is TGTGCCAGCAGCCGCGGGGTGAAGGCTAATGAAAAACTGTTTTTT. Translating gives CASSRGVKANEKLFF.

The chain couples TRBV24-1 to TRBJ1-2; 7 bases match TRBD1. The germline CDR1 and CDR2 sequences are KGHDR and SFDVKD. CDR3 size: 14 residues. V lost 4 bases, J lost 5 bases, and 6 bases stayed unmatched. CDR3: CATSDTGQSYGYTF. CDR3 sequence (DNA): TGTGCCACCAGTGACACGGGACAGAGTTATGGCTACACCTTC.

This chain joins TRBV15 and TRBJ1-1, with TRBD1 identical over 7 bases. The CDR3 covers 12 residues. The V and J ends lost 5 bases and 5 bases, in that order; junction bases with no gene match: 2. Germline assignment: CDR1 LNHNV and CDR2 YYDKDF (reference sequence). The CDR3 loop reads CATSPGGTEAFF. CDR3 bases: TGTGCCACCAGCCCAGGGGGTACTGAAGCTTTCTTT.

CDR3: CASSWGDRDDSPLHF. DNA for the CDR3: TGCGCCAGCAGCTGGGGGGACAGGGACGATTCACCCCTCCACTTT. This rearrangement joins TRBV5-1 to TRBJ1-6, with 9 nucleotides matching TRBD1. CDR1 SGHRS and CDR2 YFSETQ come from the germline V gene. Losses at the gene ends were 3 bases for V and 8 bases for J; bases not matched to a gene: 6. The CDR3 consists of 15 residues. The full variable domain, its missing parts supplied by reference TRBV5-1 and TRBJ1-6, is KAGVTQTPRYLIKTRGQQVTLSCSPISGHRSVSWYQQTPGQGLQFLFEYFSETQRNKGNFPGRFSGRQFSNSRSEMNVSTLELGDSALYLCASSWGDRDDSPLHFGNGTRLTVT.

In the case of this clone: This specimen includes other DNA sequences encoding the same CDR3. The chain carries TRBV5-4 and TRBJ1-2, with D tentatively TRBD1 (5 bases). The CDR3 totals 13 residues. CDR1 is SGHNT, CDR2 YYREEE, per germline (reference sequence). With 4 bases removed from V and 2 bases from J, the gap between germline ends came to 9 bases. The CDR3 nucleotides are TGTGCCAGCAGCCCGGGACTCAACTATGGCTACACCTTC. Protein product: CASSPGLNYGYTF.

The chain couples TRBV13 to TRBJ1-2; possibly TRBD1 for D (5 bases). V lost 6 bases, J lost 4 bases, and 18 bases lay in between. Germline V lookup: CDR1 PRHDT, CDR2 FYEKMQ (reference sequence). This CDR3 spans 15 amino acids. This CDR3 is CASRIQGVPTYGYTF. CDR3 sequence (DNA): TGTGCCAGCAGGATTCAGGGTGTCCCGACCTATGGCTACACCTTC.

V is TRBV2 and J is TRBJ1-6; D is undetermined. V lost 7 bases and J 8 bases, leaving 12 bases between the germline ends. The germline CDR1 and CDR2 sequences are SNHLY and FYNNEI. The CDR3 has 13 residues. The CDR3 is CASNLRNYSPLHF. CDR3 sequence (DNA): TGTGCCAGCAACCTCAGAAATTATTCACCCCTCCACTTT.

V and J are TRBV7-3 and TRBJ1-6, with D hard to call. In germline, CDR1 is SGHTA, CDR2 FQGTGA. The V gene lost 3 bases and the J gene lost 10 bases, with 10 bases spanning the gap. CDR3 length: 13 amino acids. CDR3 nucleotide sequence: TGTGCCAGCAGCTTCGGACCGGGGTCACCCCTCCACTTT. Protein product: CASSFGPGSPLHF.

The chain joins TRBV27 to TRBJ1-6; unclear D gene. CDR1 and CDR2 (germline): MNHEY, SMNVEV (reference sequence). Deletions cut 5 bases from V and 5 bases from J, with 7 bases between. There are 13 residues in the CDR3. Written as DNA, the CDR3 is TGTGCCAGCAGTCGAGCCAATAATTCACCCCTCCACTTT. Amino acid sequence: CASSRANNSPLHF.

The chain has TRBV15 and TRBJ1-2; 7 bases fit TRBD1. This CDR3 spans 15 amino acids. CDR1 and CDR2 from the germline V gene are LNHNV and YYDKDF (reference sequence). J gave up 0 bases and V 6 bases, and 7 bases lay outside the gene matches. The CDR3 sequence is CATRTGQAPNYGYTF. In DNA, the CDR3 is TGTGCCACCAGGACAGGACAGGCTCCTAACTATGGCTACACCTTC. The full variable domain, with the rest looked up from reference TRBV15 and TRBJ1-2, is DAMVIQNPRYQVTQFGKPVTLSCSQTLNHNVMYWYQQKSSQAPKLLFHYYDKDFNNEADTPDNFQSRRPNTSFCFLDIRSPGLGDTAMYLCATRTGQAPNYGYTFGSGTRLTVV.

This sequence joins TRBV4-3 and TRBJ2-2; a possible D gene is TRBD1 (5 bases). Germline-derived CDR1 and CDR2 are LGHNA and YSLEER. V dropped 3 bases and J dropped 6 bases, with 14 bases sitting between them. The CDR3 consists of 15 residues. As DNA, the CDR3 is TGCGCCAGCAGCCACCCTAGGGCAGGGCCCGGGGAGCTGTTTTTT. This encodes CASSHPRAGPGELFF.

The rearrangement uses TRBV4-2 and TRBJ1-2; a weak D match, TRBD1 (6 bases). Trimming shortened V by 3 bases and J by 6 bases, and 11 bases separated the two germline ends. Germline V lookup: CDR1 LGHNA, CDR2 YNFKEQ. There are 13 residues in the CDR3. The CDR3 loop reads CASSQEGGHGYTF. The CDR3 DNA reads as TGTGCCAGCAGCCAGGAAGGGGGACATGGCTACACCTTC.

The chain carries TRBV6-5 and TRBJ2-7, with D unresolved. CDR1 MNHEY and CDR2 SVGAGI come from the germline V gene. There are 13 residues in the CDR3. Trimming cost V 8 bases and J 6 bases, with 17 bases left between them. The CDR3 DNA is TGTGCCAGCGCACCCGTCAATTCGGGCGAGCAGTACTTC. Translated: CASAPVNSGEQYF.

The V call is TRBV9, the J call TRBJ1-5; no clear D gene. V was clipped by 0 bases and J by 2 bases, with 6 bases between them. Germline V gene lookup returns CDR1 SGDLS and CDR2 YYNGEE. The CDR3 totals 14 residues. In DNA form, the CDR3 reads TGTGCCAGCAGCGTAGATCCGGGCAATCAGCCCCAGCATTTT. Protein product: CASSVDPGNQPQHF.

The rearrangement joins TRBV5-5 to TRBJ1-1, with D hard to call. The CDR3 sequence is 13 residues long. V gave up 4 bases and J gave up 3 bases, with 10 bases separating them. The germline V gene encodes CDR1 SGHKS and CDR2 YYEKEE (reference sequence). This CDR3 reads CASSPGTYTEAFF. CDR3 coding DNA: TGTGCCAGCAGCCCGGGAACCTACACTGAAGCTTTCTTT.

The CDR3 is CASSRPQAAGGNSPLHF. The CDR3 DNA reads as TGTGCCAGCAGCCGCCCCCAAGCGGCAGGGGGCAATTCACCCCTCCACTTT. This sequence joins TRBV11-2 and TRBJ1-6; 8 bases are a match to TRBD1. From germline, CDR1 is SGHAT and CDR2 FQNNGV. Trimming cost V 5 bases and J 7 bases; bases outside gene matches: 13. The CDR3 totals 17 residues.

The chain recombines TRBV12-3 or TRBV12-4 with TRBJ2-1, with 10 bases that match TRBD2. The trim removed 6 bases at V and 9 bases at J, leaving 5 bases unmatched. The CDR3 is 13 residues long. The chain's CDR3 is CASRLAGMGEQFF. In nucleotides, the CDR3 is TGTGCCAGCAGACTAGCGGGAATGGGTGAGCAGTTCTTC.